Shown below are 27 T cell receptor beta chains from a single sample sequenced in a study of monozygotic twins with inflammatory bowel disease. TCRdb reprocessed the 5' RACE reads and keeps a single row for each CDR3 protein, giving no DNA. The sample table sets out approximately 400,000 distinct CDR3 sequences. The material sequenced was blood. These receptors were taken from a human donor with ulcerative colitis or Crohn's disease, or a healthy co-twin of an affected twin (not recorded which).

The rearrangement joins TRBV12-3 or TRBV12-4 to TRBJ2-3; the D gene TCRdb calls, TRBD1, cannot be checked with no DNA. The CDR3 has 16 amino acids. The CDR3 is CASSSYSGTGDHTQYF.

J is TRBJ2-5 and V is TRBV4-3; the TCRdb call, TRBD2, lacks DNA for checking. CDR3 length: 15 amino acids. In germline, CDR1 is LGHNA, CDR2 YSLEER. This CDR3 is CASSQRTSGEETQYF.

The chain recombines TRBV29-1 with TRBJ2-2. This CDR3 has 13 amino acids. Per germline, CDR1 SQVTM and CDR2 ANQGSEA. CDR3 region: CSVVRPNTGELFF.

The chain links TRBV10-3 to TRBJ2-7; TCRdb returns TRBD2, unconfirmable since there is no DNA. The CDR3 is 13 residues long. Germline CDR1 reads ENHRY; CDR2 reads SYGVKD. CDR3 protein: CAIKDRQGEEQYF.

The CDR3 protein is CSASGTGRGYTF. This chain uses TRBV20-1 with TRBJ1-2; lacking DNA, the TRBD1 call made by TCRdb goes unchecked. CDR3 length: 12 residues. The germline V gene has CDR1 DFQATT and CDR2 SNEGSKA (reference sequence).

CDR3: CSLGPGGGLFTDTQYF. The chain joins TRBV20-1 to TRBJ2-3; TCRdb selects TRBD1, and the lack of DNA leaves this call unchecked. In germline, CDR1 is DFQATT, CDR2 SNEGSKA (reference sequence). CDR3 size: 16 residues.

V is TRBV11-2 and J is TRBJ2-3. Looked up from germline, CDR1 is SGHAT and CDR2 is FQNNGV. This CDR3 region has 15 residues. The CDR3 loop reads CASSLVWGSGDTQYF. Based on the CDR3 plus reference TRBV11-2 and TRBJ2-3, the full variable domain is EAGVAQSPRYKIIEKRQSVAFWCNPISGHATLYWYQQILGQGPKLLIQFQNNGVVDDSQLPKDRFSAERLKGVDSTLKIQPAKLEDSAVYLCASSLVWGSGDTQYFGPGTRLTVL.

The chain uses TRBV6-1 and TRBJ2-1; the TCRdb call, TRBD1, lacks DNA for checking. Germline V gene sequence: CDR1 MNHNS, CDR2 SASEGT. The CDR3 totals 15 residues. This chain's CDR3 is CASRHDRGWDNEQFF.

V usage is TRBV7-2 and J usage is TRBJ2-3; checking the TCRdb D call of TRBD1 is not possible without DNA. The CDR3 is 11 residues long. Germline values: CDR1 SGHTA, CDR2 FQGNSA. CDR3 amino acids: CASTPGDTQYF.

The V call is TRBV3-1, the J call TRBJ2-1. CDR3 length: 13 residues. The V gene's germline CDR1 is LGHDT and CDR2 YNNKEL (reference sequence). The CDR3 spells CASSQDPSNEQFF.

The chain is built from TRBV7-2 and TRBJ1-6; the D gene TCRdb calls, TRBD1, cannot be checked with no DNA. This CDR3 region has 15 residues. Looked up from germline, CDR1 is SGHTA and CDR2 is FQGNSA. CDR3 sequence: CASSLKPSGNSPLHF.

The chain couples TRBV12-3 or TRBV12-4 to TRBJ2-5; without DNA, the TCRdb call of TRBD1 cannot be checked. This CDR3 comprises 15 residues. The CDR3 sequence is CASSGAGRNQETQYF.

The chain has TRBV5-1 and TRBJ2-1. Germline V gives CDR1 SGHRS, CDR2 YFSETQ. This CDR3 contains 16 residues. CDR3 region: CASSYLLPQGLNEQFF.

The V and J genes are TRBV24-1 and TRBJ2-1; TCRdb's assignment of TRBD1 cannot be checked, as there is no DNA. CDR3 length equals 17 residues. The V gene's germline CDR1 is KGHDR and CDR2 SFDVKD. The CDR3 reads CATSDRPGTGAYNEQFF.

The CDR3 sequence: CASSWGTDRNTEAFF. The chain is built from TRBV5-1 and TRBJ1-1; lacking DNA, the TRBD1 call made by TCRdb goes unchecked. This CDR3 comprises 15 residues. Germline V gene lookup returns CDR1 SGHRS and CDR2 YFSETQ.

The CDR3 protein is CASSLTGIAYEQYF. The V gene is TRBV7-9, the J gene TRBJ2-7; the D call of TRBD1 rests on TCRdb alone, since no DNA is present to check it. This CDR3 spans 14 amino acids. Per the germline V gene, CDR1 is SEHNR and CDR2 is FQNEAQ (reference sequence).

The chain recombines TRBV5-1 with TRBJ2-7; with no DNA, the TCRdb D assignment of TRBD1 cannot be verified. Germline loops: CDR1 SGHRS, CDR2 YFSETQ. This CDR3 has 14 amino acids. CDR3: CASSVWDRVHEQYF.

The CDR3 loop reads CASSLDRGGQYDEQFF. The chain joins TRBV5-1 to TRBJ2-1; TCRdb selects TRBD1, and the lack of DNA leaves this call unchecked. Germline V gene sequence: CDR1 SGHRS, CDR2 YFSETQ. The CDR3 runs 16 residues.

CDR3: CASRPWTSSTDEQFF. The chain is built from TRBV6-1 and TRBJ2-1; TCRdb gives TRBD2 as the D gene, but with no DNA this cannot be confirmed. CDR3 length: 15 residues. The germline CDR1 and CDR2 sequences are MNHNS and SASEGT.

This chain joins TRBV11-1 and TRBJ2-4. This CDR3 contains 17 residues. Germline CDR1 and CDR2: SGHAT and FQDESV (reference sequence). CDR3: CASSPLAAPASKNIQYF. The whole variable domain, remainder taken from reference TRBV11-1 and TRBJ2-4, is EAEVAQSPRYKITEKSQAVAFWCDPISGHATLYWYRQILGQGPELLVQFQDESVVDDSQLPKDRFSAERLKGVDSTLKIQPAELGDSAMYLCASSPLAAPASKNIQYFGAGTRLSVL.

This chain's CDR3 is CASSYSTGNNEKLFF. The chain employs TRBV6-5 and TRBJ1-4; the TCRdb call, TRBD1, lacks DNA for checking. CDR1 and CDR2 from the germline V gene are MNHEY and SVGAGI. The CDR3 has 15 residues.

CDR3 residues: CASLLGWQHSPLHF. This sequence joins TRBV12-3 or TRBV12-4 and TRBJ1-6. The CDR3 is made up of 14 amino acids.

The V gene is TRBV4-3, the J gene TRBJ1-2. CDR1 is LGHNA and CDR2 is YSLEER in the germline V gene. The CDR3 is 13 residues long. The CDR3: CASSQDLGDGYTF.

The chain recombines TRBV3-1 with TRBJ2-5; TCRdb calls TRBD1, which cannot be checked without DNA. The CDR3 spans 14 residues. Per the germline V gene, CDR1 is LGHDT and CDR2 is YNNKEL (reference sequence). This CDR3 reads CASSQNRGAETQYF.

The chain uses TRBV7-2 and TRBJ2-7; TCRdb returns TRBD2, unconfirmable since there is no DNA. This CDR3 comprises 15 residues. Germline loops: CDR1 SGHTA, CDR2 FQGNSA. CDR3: CASTRTSVSSYEQYF.

The CDR3 region is CASSGDLRAGYTF. The chain employs TRBV5-1 and TRBJ1-2. The CDR3 sequence is 13 residues long. CDR1 is SGHRS and CDR2 is YFSETQ in the germline V gene.

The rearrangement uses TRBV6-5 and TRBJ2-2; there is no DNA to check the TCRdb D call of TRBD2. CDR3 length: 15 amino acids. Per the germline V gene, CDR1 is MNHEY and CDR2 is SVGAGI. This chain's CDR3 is CASSYSAGGPGELFF.